This T cell receptor (beta chain) comes out of a study of blood T cell repertoires in COVID-19. In the original analysis: From reference gene primer amplification, estimates of nucleated cell counts were derived. The protocol was immunoSEQ multiplex PCR, while the TCRdb copy is restricted to in-frame clones and leaves out a portion. The DNA was the basis for D and trimming; V, J and clone size are from that table. The table shows about 130,000 clones, with roughly three quarters occurring only once. The source is a man older than 75 with acute or convalescent COVID-19. Material: peripheral blood.

The CDR3 sequence is CATSTGGASGTDTQYF. The CDR3 nucleotides read TGTGCCACCAGCACCGGGGGTGCTTCGGGCACAGATACGCAGTATTTT. The chain combines TRBV24-1 with TRBJ2-3; weak D call: TRBD2 (6 bases). The CDR3 has 16 amino acids. Trimming took off 7 bases at V and 1 base at J, with 17 bases between the two ends. Per germline, CDR1 KGHDR and CDR2 SFDVKD.